The rows below give T cell receptor beta chains drawn from one sample of a study of beta chain features in type 1 diabetes. Only in-frame clones appear in the TCRdb table, and some are missing; sequencing was by immunoSEQ multiplex PCR. The repertoire holds about 110,000 clones, with around 40% as singletons. Sample: stem cell memory CD4+ T cells from blood. Source of these receptors: a woman between 18 and 30 years old in good health. The CDR3 runs from the conserved cysteine through the conserved F or W. Fields, in order: CDR3 length, V gene, D gene, CDR3 protein. A D gene is named only where the DNA matches it firmly.

13,TRBV28,NA,CASSFSSSYEQYF
11,TRBV20-1,NA,CSAKGAYEQYF
15,TRBV11-3,TRBD2,CASSLTSARVDEQFF
15,TRBV6-5,TRBD2,CATTGQREGRETQYF
14,TRBV10-3,TRBD2,CAIAVLAGAYEQYF
15,TRBV11-3,NA,CASSSRGVNSGEQFF
15,TRBV6-5,NA,CASSYSARPSYGYTF
15,TRBV5-1,TRBD2,CASSGAGISYNEQFF
15,TRBV5-1,TRBD2,CASSSGLGGRHEQYF
13,TRBV7-3,NA,CASSLTIQETQYF
19,TRBV5-4,TRBD2,CASSLGRLAGGIYTDTQYF
14,TRBV6-1,NA,CASSERGGNEKLFF
13,TRBV7-9,NA,CASSARMRAEAFF
15,TRBV10-2,TRBD1,CASSDRTGRGEKLFF
22,TRBV9,TRBD2,CASSVGLAGGPWPPLITDTQYF